The 18 T cell receptor beta chains presented below share a single source sample, sequenced in a study of blood T cell repertoires in COVID-19 (dated by TCRdb to between 2020 and 2021). Libraries were prepared through the immunoSEQ multiplex PCR assay. Drawn from immuneACCESS, this table holds only the in-frame rearrangements with V and J called that TCRdb kept. Clones are partly lost; checked studies trace under half to an unresolved V gene and leave the rest unexplained. The sample data list some 280,000 clones, and roughly 80% of these were observed just once. The top ten clonotypes cover around 4.2% of the sample. Sequencing was performed on peripheral blood. Receptors were obtained from a woman in her fifties or sixties with active or convalescent COVID-19.

The gene calls are TRBV7-9 and TRBJ2-1; 7 bases are shared with TRBD2. The CDR3 is 15 residues long. Per germline, CDR1 SEHNR and CDR2 FQNEAQ (reference sequence). Losses at the gene ends were 5 bases for V and 6 bases for J; bases not matched to a gene: 10. The CDR3 DNA reads as TGTGCCAGCAGCCCCCGGACTAGGAATTCCAATGAGCAGTTCTTC. Translated, it gives CASSPRTRNSNEQFF.

This chain connects TRBV7-8 to TRBJ2-3; TRBD2 matches at 8 bases. Germline V gene sequence: CDR1 SGHVS, CDR2 FQNEAQ. J was trimmed by 11 bases and V by 5 bases; bases with no gene match: 15. This CDR3 has 15 amino acids. This CDR3 is CASSLLAAPPRGQYF. CDR3 nucleotide sequence: TGTGCCAGCAGCCTACTAGCGGCCCCGCCTCGGGGGCAGTATTTT. The variable domain in full, completed from reference TRBV7-8 and TRBJ2-3, reads GAGVSQSPRYKVAKRGQDVALRCDPISGHVSLFWYQQALGQGPEFLTYFQNEAQLDKSGLPSDRFFAERPEGSVSTLKIQRTQQEDSAVYLCASSLLAAPPRGQYFGPGTRLTVL.

The chain joins TRBV9 to TRBJ2-1; 7 bases match TRBD2. With 4 bases clipped from V and 5 bases from J, the junction kept 12 bases outside the gene matches. The CDR3 totals 16 residues. Germline values: CDR1 SGDLS, CDR2 YYNGEE. CDR3 protein: CASSPDPRGRDNEQFF. In nucleotides, the CDR3 is TGTGCCAGCAGCCCAGATCCCCGGGGGAGGGACAATGAGCAGTTCTTC.

The chain links TRBV6-4 to TRBJ1-2; D is perhaps TRBD1 (6 bases). From germline, CDR1 is MRHNA and CDR2 SNTAGT. The CDR3 consists of 15 residues. Trimming took 6 bases from V and 8 from J, leaving 22 bases between them. As DNA, the CDR3 is TGTGCCAGCAGATTCGCCCATATACAGGGTTCCGGCTACACCTTC. Its protein is CASRFAHIQGSGYTF.

J is TRBJ1-2 and V is TRBV29-1; TRBD1 is a possible D gene (6 bases). CDR1 is SQVTM, CDR2 ANQGSEA, per germline. This CDR3 is built from 12 residues. Trimming cost V 5 bases and J 5 bases, with 12 bases left between them. CDR3 in DNA: TGCAGCGTTCGGGACACCCTTTATGGCTACACCTTC. This encodes CSVRDTLYGYTF. The entire variable domain, with the rest obtained from reference TRBV29-1 and TRBJ1-2, is as follows: SAVISQKPSRDICQRGTSLTIQCQVDSQVTMMFWYRQQPGQSLTLIATANQGSEATYESGFVIDKFPISRPNLTFSTLTVSNMSPEDSSIYLCSVRDTLYGYTFGSGTRLTVV.

The V call is TRBV4-1, the J call TRBJ2-1; 8 positions agree with TRBD1. The J segment lost 1 base and the V segment lost 6 bases, leaving 8 bases of the junction unmatched. The CDR3 is 16 amino acids. Germline CDR1 reads MGHRA; CDR2 reads YSYEKL. Written as DNA, the CDR3 is TGCGCCAGCAGACTTGGACAGGGTAGGTCCTACAATGAGCAGTTCTTC. The encoded protein is CASRLGQGRSYNEQFF.

The chain is built from TRBV7-2 and TRBJ2-1; D might be TRBD2 (5 bases). The CDR3 extends over 16 amino acids. The V and J ends lost 4 bases and 3 bases respectively, with 16 bases between them. CDR1 is SGHTA and CDR2 is FQGNSA in the germline V gene. The CDR3 sequence is CASSSHLSGYYNEQFF. CDR3 bases: TGTGCCAGCAGCTCGCACTTAAGCGGCTACTACAATGAGCAGTTCTTC.

The V and J genes are TRBV30 and TRBJ1-6; 7 nucleotides match TRBD1. CDR1 and CDR2 (germline): GTSNPN, SVGIG (reference sequence). V was pared by 1 base and J by 5 bases, with 5 bases of the junction left unmatched. There are 15 residues in the CDR3. The CDR3 DNA is TGTGCCTGGAGTGCAAGGGGGCCAGATAATTCACCCCTCCACTTT. Amino acid sequence: CAWSARGPDNSPLHF.

The chain links TRBV18 to TRBJ1-6; 8 bases fit TRBD1. The V gene end was trimmed by 3 bases and the J gene end by 8 bases; junction bases not matched to a gene: 9. This CDR3 spans 16 amino acids. Germline loops: CDR1 KGHSH, CDR2 LQKENI. In nucleotides, the CDR3 is TGTGCCAGCTCACCGAGAGGGAGACAGGGGTATTCACCCCTCCACTTT. It is translated as CASSPRGRQGYSPLHF. Combining the CDR3 with reference TRBV18 and TRBJ1-6 gives the whole variable domain NAGVMQNPRHLVRRRGQEARLRCSPMKGHSHVYWYRQLPEEGLKFMVYLQKENIIDESGMPKERFSAEFPKEGPSILRIQQVVRGDSAAYFCASSPRGRQGYSPLHFGNGTRLTVT.

V gene TRBV27 combines with J gene TRBJ1-1; maybe TRBD1 (5 bases). V was shortened by 4 bases and J by 5 bases, with 14 bases between the two germline ends. Per the germline V gene, CDR1 is MNHEY and CDR2 is SMNVEV (reference sequence). The CDR3 has 14 residues. The CDR3 region is CASSSTPQGTEAFF. In DNA form, the CDR3 reads TGTGCCAGCAGTTCAACCCCCCAGGGAACTGAAGCTTTCTTT.

The chain joins TRBV11-2 to TRBJ1-4, with TRBD1 matching over 10 bases. The germline CDR1 and CDR2 sequences are SGHAT and FQNNGV. The J segment lost 7 bases and the V segment lost 5 bases, leaving 7 bases of the junction unmatched. The CDR3 contains 15 residues. The CDR3 DNA follows: TGTGCCAGCAGCACTGACAGGGGGCTGTTTGAAAAACTGTTTTTT. Translated: CASSTDRGLFEKLFF.

The chain combines TRBV5-1 with TRBJ1-2; 8 bases are a match to TRBD1. After removal of 1 base from V and 3 bases from J, the junction contained 8 bases not matched to a gene. CDR1 is SGHRS, CDR2 YFSETQ, per germline. The CDR3 runs to 16 residues. CDR3 sequence: CASSLPAGGADYGYTF. The CDR3 nucleotides read TGCGCCAGCAGCTTGCCAGCAGGGGGCGCAGACTATGGCTACACCTTC.

The chain carries TRBV2 and TRBJ2-2; D perhaps matches TRBD2 (5 bases). Germline V gene sequence: CDR1 SNHLY, CDR2 FYNNEI. The CDR3 extends over 15 amino acids. Trimming took off 4 bases at V and 2 bases at J, with 11 bases between the two ends. The CDR3 DNA follows: TGTGCCAGCAGTGTCGAGGGAGTAAACACCGGGGAGCTGTTTTTT. Translation gives CASSVEGVNTGELFF.

This rearrangement joins TRBV7-3 to TRBJ2-3; 10 nucleotides align to TRBD2. Germline CDR1 SGHTA, CDR2 FQGTGA. Germline trimming cut 5 bases from V and 4 bases from J; bases unmatched to any gene: 3. This CDR3 comprises 14 residues. CDR3 DNA: TGTGCCAGCAGCAAAGCGGGAGGGCCAGATACGCAGTATTTT. Translating gives CASSKAGGPDTQYF.

This chain connects TRBV19 to TRBJ1-1; TRBD1 is a possible D gene (5 bases). The CDR3 runs to 14 residues. From germline, CDR1 is LNHDA and CDR2 SQIVND (reference sequence). V was pared by 1 base and J by 1 base, with 7 bases between. The CDR3 DNA reads TGTGCCAGTAGTATAGGACAGCAGAACACTGAAGCTTTCTTT. It is translated as CASSIGQQNTEAFF.

The chain is built from TRBV10-2 and TRBJ2-7; a weak D match, TRBD2 (7 bases). Germline loops: CDR1 WSHSY, CDR2 SAAADI. V was clipped by 4 bases and J by 5 bases, with 18 bases between them. The CDR3 loop spans 15 amino acids. The CDR3 bases are TGCGCCAGCAGTGGCGGCCGGGGGGCGTATGACGAGCAGTACTTC. It yields the protein CASSGGRGAYDEQYF.

V is TRBV15 and J is TRBJ2-5; 10 nucleotides line up with TRBD2. Per the germline V gene, CDR1 is LNHNV and CDR2 is YYDKDF (reference sequence). After removal of 3 bases from V and 5 bases from J, the junction contained 9 bases not matched to a gene. This CDR3 is built from 16 residues. The CDR3 nucleotides are TGTGCCACCAGCAGGTCCCCTAGCGGGAGAGAGGAGACCCAGTACTTC. Residues: CATSRSPSGREETQYF.

This clone was found many times. This chain uses TRBV7-2 with TRBJ1-5; 8 bases line up with TRBD1. The CDR3 consists of 16 residues. Germline V gene data show CDR1 as SGHTA and CDR2 as FQGNSA. The V segment lost 0 bases and the J segment 7 bases; nucleotides outside the gene matches: 8. In DNA, the CDR3 is TGTGCCAGCAGCTTAGCGCTGGACAGGGCGAGGCAGCCCCAGCATTTT. As protein: CASSLALDRARQPQHF.